This TCR beta chain was profiled in a study of cytotoxic CD8 clonotypes in ibrutinib-treated CLL. Study as a whole: Mean values per sample were around 270,000 productive templates and 94,082 productive rearrangements. General study points: Circulating CD8+ T-cell counts were tracked by baseline clonality, which exceeded that of age-matched healthy donors.

The CDR3 has 16 amino acids. Looked up from germline, CDR1 is SGHRS and CDR2 is YFSETQ. V gave up 0 bases and J gave up 0 bases, with 11 bases separating them. Sequencing used immunoSEQ multiplex PCR; TCRdb keeps in-frame clones, though not all of them. The table records about 310,000 clones, around four fifths of them present only once. Notes on this clone: Its target is not known.

This clonotype was sampled from a human donor with chronic lymphocytic leukemia. The source material was PBMCs, sampled before ibrutinib treatment. The V and J genes are TRBV5-1 and TRBJ2-3; D may match TRBD1 or TRBD2 (6 bases each). Here the CDR3 DNA reads TGCGCCAGCAGCTTGGGTCGGGGGCCTAGCACAGATACGCAGTATTTT. This translates into CASSLGRGPSTDTQYF.